The clone carrying this TCR beta chain was detected once. The target antigen is unknown. The record originates from a study of blood T cells in healthy people across ages. Study-level results: Estimated diversity that came from one million T cells was considered an underestimate. When set beside aged donors, long-lived donors presented more naive CD4+ cells and higher diversity.

PCR was performed a second time for about 7 to 11 cycles using a sample-barcoded 5' primer and a J-beta primer mix. Each CDR3 protein is one row after TCRdb ran MiXCR on the 5' RACE reads. The sample gives over a million distinct CDR3 sequences, approximately 42% of which show up once; about 4.1% is in the top ten. Germline V lookup: CDR1 MNHEY, CDR2 SVGEGT. Between the trimmed V and J ends, which lost 7 bases and 4 bases, there was a span of 22 bases. There are 16 residues in the CDR3. The sample taken for sequencing was blood. The J gene is TRBJ2-5, the V gene TRBV6-2 or TRBV6-3; the D gene could be TRBD1 or TRBD2 (5 bases each). The TCR was taken from a woman between 18 and 30 years old in good health. The CDR3 is CASIPPGRGRGETQYF. The CDR3 bases are TGTGCCAGCATTCCCCCGGGACGGGGTCGAGGAGAGACCCAGTACTTC.